The 10 T cell receptor beta chains in this list originate from one sample, sequenced in a study of blood T cells in healthy people across ages. A second PCR, run for about 6 to 11 cycles, used a sample-barcoded 5' primer plus a J-beta primer mix. Via MiXCR, TCRdb re-called the 5' RACE reads, giving one row per CDR3 protein. The sample includes hundreds of thousands of distinct CDR3 sequences, over 40% of them seen just once. Sample: blood. The receptor source for this set is a woman older than 75 in good health.

A few counts support this clonotype. The chain employs TRBV6-2 or TRBV6-3 and TRBJ2-1; 14 bases align to TRBD2. CDR1 is MNHEY, CDR2 SVGEGT, per germline. The CDR3 is 19 amino acids. With V trimmed by 2 bases and J by 5 bases, 11 bases remained unmatched. This chain's CDR3 is CASSYASGTSGRRNNEQFF. The CDR3 DNA follows: TGTGCCAGCAGTTACGCGTCCGGGACTAGCGGGAGAAGAAACAATGAGCAGTTCTTC.

This CDR3 is CASSLDRGSWNIQYF. The CDR3 DNA reads as TGTGCCAGCAGCCTGGACAGGGGTTCATGGAACATTCAGTACTTC. V and J are TRBV5-5 and TRBJ2-4; 9 bases are shared with TRBD1. This CDR3 spans 15 amino acids. V shed 4 bases, J shed 7 bases, and the junction held 9 bases outside the gene matches. Germline V gene sequence: CDR1 SGHKS, CDR2 YYEKEE (reference sequence).

With respect to this clonotype: At one end, the junction sequence differs from germline, possibly due to a read error. This sequence joins TRBV20-1 and TRBJ2-3, with D possibly called TRBD1 or TRBD2 (5 bases each). There are 15 residues in the CDR3. Looked up from germline, CDR1 is DFQATT and CDR2 is SNEGSKA (reference sequence). Written as DNA, the CDR3 is TGCAGTACTAGAGATGGGGACCGAGACACAGATACGCAGTATTTT. It is translated as CSTRDGDRDTDTQYF.

This clonotype has a handful of counts. V is TRBV18 and J is TRBJ1-4; D perhaps matches TRBD1 (5 bases). CDR3 length: 14 amino acids. Germline CDR1 reads KGHSH; CDR2 reads LQKENI. The germline V and J ends were trimmed by 2 bases and 7 bases, with 11 bases remaining between them. CDR3 amino acids: CASSPEGRREKLFF. CDR3 DNA: TGTGCCAGCTCACCAGAGGGGCGGCGTGAAAAACTGTTTTTT.

The CDR3 spells CSEVSGRETQYF. The CDR3 DNA reads TGCAGCGAGGTGAGCGGGAGGGAGACCCAGTACTTC. The chain is built from TRBV29-1 and TRBJ2-5, with TRBD2 matching over 9 bases. The V segment lost 7 bases and the J segment 5 bases; nucleotides outside the gene matches: 5. Germline V gene sequence: CDR1 SQVTM, CDR2 ANQGSEA. The CDR3 is made up of 12 amino acids. Full variable domain (rest looked up from reference TRBV29-1 and TRBJ2-5): SAVISQKPSRDICQRGTSLTIQCQVDSQVTMMFWYRQQPGQSLTLIATANQGSEATYESGFVIDKFPISRPNLTFSTLTVSNMSPEDSSIYLCSEVSGRETQYFGPGTRLLVL.

The gene calls are TRBV4-1 and TRBJ2-5, with D uncertain. This CDR3 comprises 14 residues. Trimming shortened V by 1 base and J by 2 bases, and 8 bases separated the two germline ends. The germline V gene encodes CDR1 MGHRA and CDR2 YSYEKL. CDR3 residues: CASSQAESQETQYF. The CDR3, as DNA: TGCGCCAGCAGCCAAGCCGAGTCGCAAGAGACCCAGTACTTC.

J is TRBJ2-5 and V is TRBV5-1; D is uncertain. The CDR3 spans 14 residues. The germline gives CDR1 SGHRS, CDR2 YFSETQ. The germline V and J ends were trimmed by 1 base and 1 base, with 8 bases remaining between them. In DNA, the CDR3 is TGCGCCAGCAGCTTGCAGGCCATCCAAGAGACCCAGTACTTC. It yields the protein CASSLQAIQETQYF.

The chain carries TRBV12-3 or TRBV12-4 and TRBJ2-3, with D possibly being TRBD2 (5 bases). This CDR3 is 15 amino acids long. The V and J ends lost 3 bases and 0 bases respectively, with 10 bases between them. The CDR3 reads CASSLGSASTDTQYF. CDR3 bases: TGTGCCAGCAGTTTGGGTAGCGCTAGCACAGATACGCAGTATTTT.

V gene TRBV25-1 combines with J gene TRBJ2-4; D could derive from TRBD1 or TRBD2 (5 bases each). Matching the DNA end better, TRBJ2-7 makes the J call doubtful. This CDR3 spans 12 amino acids. Germline lookup yields CDR1 MGHDK and CDR2 SYGVNS. CDR3 DNA: TGTGCCAGCAGTGGGGGGAATTACGAGCAGTACTTC. Protein sequence: CASSGGNYEQYF.

This chain connects TRBV11-2 to TRBJ2-1; 8 bases match TRBD2. The CDR3 runs 16 residues. Per the germline V gene, CDR1 is SGHAT and CDR2 is FQNNGV. V gave up 3 bases and J gave up 1 base; unmatched junction bases: 5. DNA of the CDR3: TGTGCCAGCAGCTTTTTACTAGCGGATTCCTACAATGAGCAGTTCTTC. Translated, it gives CASSFLLADSYNEQFF.